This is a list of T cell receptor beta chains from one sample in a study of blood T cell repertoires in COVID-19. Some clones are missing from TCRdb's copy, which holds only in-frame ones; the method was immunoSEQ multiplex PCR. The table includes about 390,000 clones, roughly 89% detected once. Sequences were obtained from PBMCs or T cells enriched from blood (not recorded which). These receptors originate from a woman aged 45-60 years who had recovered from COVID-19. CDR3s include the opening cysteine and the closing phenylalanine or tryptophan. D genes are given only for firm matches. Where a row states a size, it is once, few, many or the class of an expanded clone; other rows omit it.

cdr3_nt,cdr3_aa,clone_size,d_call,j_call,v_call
TGTGCCAGAAGGACAGCCAACAACTACAATGAGCAGTTCTTC,CARRTANNYNEQFF,once,.,TRBJ2-1,TRBV5-5
TGTGCCAGCAAATTCCAACCACAGGGTGTCTATGGCTACACCTTC,CASKFQPQGVYGYTF,.,.,TRBJ1-2,TRBV27
TGTGCCAGCAGCTTAGAAGCGGGGGGGCCCGGTGAGCAGTTCTTC,CASSLEAGGPGEQFF,few,TRBD2,TRBJ2-1,TRBV11-2
TGCAGTGCGAGTCGCAGGGGGTATGGCTATGGCTACACCTTC,CSASRRGYGYGYTF,once,TRBD1,TRBJ1-2,TRBV20-1
TGCAGCGTAGGACAGGGGCTAAATCAGCCCCAGCATTTT,CSVGQGLNQPQHF,once,TRBD1,TRBJ1-5,TRBV29-1
TGTGCCAGTAGTTCCAACAGGGGAAATGAGCAGTTCTTC,CASSSNRGNEQFF,.,TRBD1,TRBJ2-1,TRBV19
TGCGCCAGCAGCCAGCTACAGGGGGTCGTTGAAAAACTGTTTTTT,CASSQLQGVVEKLFF,.,TRBD1,TRBJ1-4,TRBV4-1
TGTGCCACCAGCGCGGCGAACGAGCAGTACTTC,CATSAANEQYF,.,.,TRBJ2-7,TRBV15
TGTGCCATCAGTGAGAGACAGGACCCCCCTGGATTAGGCTACACCTTC,CAISERQDPPGLGYTF,.,.,TRBJ1-2,TRBV10-3
TGTGCCAGCAGCTACGGACAAGTCTACAATGAGCAGTTCTTC,CASSYGQVYNEQFF,.,.,TRBJ2-1,TRBV11-2
TGTGCCAGCAGCCAAGTTGGGACAGGGTTCAATCAGCCCCAGCATTTT,CASSQVGTGFNQPQHF,.,TRBD1,TRBJ1-5,TRBV4-2
TGTGCCAGCAGTTTACAAGGGACAGGGCCTGCTAACTATGGCTACACCTTC,CASSLQGTGPANYGYTF,once,TRBD1,TRBJ1-2,TRBV28
TGTGCCAGCAGCTTAGGCGGGACGGCATCTTACGAGCAGTACTTC,CASSLGGTASYEQYF,.,.,TRBJ2-7,TRBV7-2
TGTGCCAGCAGCCGCACTGTAGGGAGCTCCTACGAGCAGTACTTC,CASSRTVGSSYEQYF,.,.,TRBJ2-7,TRBV7-2
TGTGCCAGCAGTTTATACGACAGGACTCATGAAGCTTTCTTT,CASSLYDRTHEAFF,.,.,TRBJ1-1,TRBV27
TGTGCCAGCAGCTTTGGGAGGTTACAGTCCTATGGCTACACCTTC,CASSFGRLQSYGYTF,.,.,TRBJ1-2,TRBV5-8
TGCGCCAGCAGCTTAAATCCAACAGTCCAGCATGGCTACACCTTC,CASSLNPTVQHGYTF,.,.,TRBJ1-2,TRBV5-1
TGTGCAAGTCGCTTAAACACAGGGGGCACTGAAGCTTTCTTT,CASRLNTGGTEAFF,.,.,TRBJ1-1,TRBV12-2
TGTGCCAGCAGCTTAGGTACATACGAGCAGTACTTC,CASSLGTYEQYF,few,.,TRBJ2-7,TRBV7-9
TGCGCCAGCAGTAAAATGACAGGAACGAGTTATGGCTACACCTTC,CASSKMTGTSYGYTF,.,.,TRBJ1-2,TRBV5-1
TGCGCCAGCAGCTCGGCGGGGGCGTCGGAGGAAAAACTGTTTTTT,CASSSAGASEEKLFF,.,.,TRBJ1-4,TRBV5-1
TGTGCCAGCAGCTTTAACCGGGGGGCACCTCCTGTTTCACCCCTCCACTTT,CASSFNRGAPPVSPLHF,.,.,TRBJ1-6,TRBV7-9
TGTGCCAGCAGCTTTCGTCAGGGGAACGCTGAAGCTTTCTTT,CASSFRQGNAEAFF,.,.,TRBJ1-1,TRBV7-9
TGCGCCAGCAGCTGGGCGGGGGGGCCGAGACAAGAGACCCAGTACTTC,CASSWAGGPRQETQYF,once,TRBD2,TRBJ2-5,TRBV5-1
TGTGCCAGCAGTTACGGGACAGGGAGAGCCTACGAGCAGTACTTC,CASSYGTGRAYEQYF,.,TRBD1,TRBJ2-7,TRBV6-2/TRBV6-3
TGTGCCGGGGCCGGAGTCGGCGAGCAGTACTTC,CAGAGVGEQYF,.,.,TRBJ2-7,TRBV6-5
TGTGCCAGCAGTTCGACAGACAGAACGCGGGGCTACACCTTC,CASSSTDRTRGYTF,.,.,TRBJ1-2,TRBV27
TGTGCCACCCTAGCGGGGGGCTCCTACAATGAGCAGTTCTTC,CATLAGGSYNEQFF,.,TRBD2,TRBJ2-1,TRBV10-3